This TCR beta chain was obtained from a study of blood T cells in healthy people across ages. Germline V gives CDR1 SGHVS, CDR2 FQNEAQ. V was clipped by 10 bases and J by 6 bases, with 13 bases between them. This CDR3 is built from 12 residues. With a J-beta primer mix and a sample-barcoded 5' primer, a second PCR ran roughly 6 to 11 cycles. A template-switch adaptor that had 12 random nucleotides put a tag on each cDNA molecule. TCRdb ran MiXCR on the 5' RACE reads and lists one entry per CDR3 protein. The table includes fewer than 800,000 distinct CDR3 sequences, around 25% detected once. Separately, the same data were catalogued under a study of T cells of mothers and their children.

The clonotype originates from a boy between 10 and 17 years old in good health. The specimen sequenced was blood. The V gene is TRBV7-8, the J gene TRBJ2-1, with D possibly matching TRBD1 (6 bases). The CDR3 reads CATSWDTNEQFF. In DNA, the CDR3 is TGTGCCACCTCATGGGACACCAATGAGCAGTTCTTC.